At least ten counts were recorded for the clone carrying this T cell receptor beta chain. The antigen is unknown. TCRdb re-derived calls from the RT-PCR reads in MiXCR, one entry per CDR3 protein. The sample holds about half a million distinct CDR3 sequences, roughly 9.8% seen once. The sample originates from a study of response to subunit inactivated influenza vaccine. Findings and limits, study-wide: Every seasonal influenza vaccination brings in few new T cells, the authors suggested.

The CDR3 totals 14 residues. V was cut by 0 bases and J by 6 bases, with 14 bases left in between. The V gene's germline CDR1 is DFQATT and CDR2 SNEGSKA (reference sequence). This receptor was obtained from a man aged 45 to 65 who received an inactivated influenza vaccine. The V call is TRBV20-1, the J call TRBJ1-1, with D perhaps matching TRBD1 (6 bases). The source was PBMCs from blood, collected roughly 48 days after vaccination. The CDR3 reads CSARDQGRGAEAFF. Written as DNA, the CDR3 is TGCAGTGCTAGAGATCAGGGGAGGGGAGCTGAAGCTTTCTTT.